The 10 T cell receptor beta chains reported below all come from one sample, sequenced in a study of blood T cells in healthy people across ages. PCR was performed a second time for roughly 7 to 12 cycles using a sample-barcoded 5' primer and a J-beta primer mix. From the 5' RACE reads, TCRdb called clonotypes with MiXCR, one entry per CDR3 protein. The sample consists of 2 million or so distinct CDR3 sequences, just under 50% of them appearing once. The specimen sequenced was blood. The origin of the receptors is a woman aged 40 to 50 in good health.

J is TRBJ2-3 and V is TRBV20-1, with D possibly TRBD2 on 5 matching bases. CDR1 and CDR2 (germline): DFQATT, SNEGSKA (reference sequence). This CDR3 has 15 amino acids. Trimming took off 0 bases at V and 0 bases at J, with 10 bases between the two ends. CDR3: CSARDGLVSTDTQYF. The CDR3, as DNA: TGCAGTGCTAGAGACGGACTCGTTAGCACAGATACGCAGTATTTT.

The chain combines TRBV2 with TRBJ2-1; TRBD2 matches 10 bases. The J segment lost 10 bases and the V segment lost 5 bases, leaving 11 bases of the junction unmatched. Germline V gene sequence: CDR1 SNHLY, CDR2 FYNNEI. This CDR3 has 15 residues. The CDR3 loop is CASSSWTSGAREQFF. CDR3 in DNA: TGTGCCAGCAGTTCCTGGACTAGCGGAGCCCGCGAGCAGTTCTTC.

The CDR3 sequence: CASSPTRGGKEQFF. In nucleotides, the CDR3 is TGCGCCAGCAGTCCAACGCGGGGGGGCAAAGAGCAGTTCTTC. The chain joins TRBV5-1 to TRBJ2-1, with 9 bases fitting TRBD2. Germline CDR1 reads SGHRS; CDR2 reads YFSETQ. V lost 5 bases to trimming and J lost 10 bases; unmatched junction nucleotides: 10. CDR3 length: 14 amino acids.

The chain uses TRBV20-1 and TRBJ2-1; no clear D. Trimming cost V 1 base and J 3 bases, with 19 bases left between them. CDR1 and CDR2 (germline): DFQATT, SNEGSKA (reference sequence). The CDR3 extends over 17 amino acids. The CDR3, as DNA: TGCAGTGCTAGAGGCCCTGAGTTGGGCGGAGTCTACAATGAGCAGTTCTTC. This codes for CSARGPELGGVYNEQFF.

The genes are TRBV6-5 and TRBJ1-2; 8 bases agree with TRBD1. V lost 5 bases and J lost 5; bases outside the gene matches: 13. This CDR3 is built from 16 residues. From germline, CDR1 is MNHEY and CDR2 SVGAGI. CDR3 loop: CASSRQGAARFYGYTF. The CDR3 DNA follows: TGTGCCAGCAGTCGGCAGGGGGCCGCGAGATTTTATGGCTACACCTTC.

A single count supports this clonotype. A read error may be the cause here, since a much bigger clone is one base away. This chain joins TRBV7-2 and TRBJ2-3; D gene uncertain. Germline V CDR1 and CDR2: SGHTA, FQGNSA. Trimming stripped 2 bases from V and 2 bases from J, with 8 bases between. The CDR3 extends over 14 amino acids. The CDR3 is CTSSLTADTDTQYF. The CDR3 DNA sequence: TGTACCAGCAGCTTAACGGCAGACACAGATACGCAGTATTTT.

V gene TRBV2 combines with J gene TRBJ1-6, with D possibly matching TRBD1 (5 bases). CDR3 length equals 14 residues. V shed 2 bases and J shed 8 bases, with 10 bases lying between them. Germline V gives CDR1 SNHLY, CDR2 FYNNEI. CDR3 sequence reads: CASSEWGVDSPLHF. The CDR3 coding sequence is TGTGCCAGCAGTGAATGGGGCGTTGATTCACCCCTCCACTTT. The complete variable domain, with remaining parts taken from reference TRBV2 and TRBJ1-6, reads EPEVTQTPSHQVTQMGQEVILRCVPISNHLYFYWYRQILGQKVEFLVSFYNNEISEKSEIFDDQFSVERPDGSNFTLKIRSTKLEDSAMYFCASSEWGVDSPLHFGNGTRLTVT.

This clonotype was counted a few times. This rearrangement joins TRBV20-1 to TRBJ2-3, with no clear D. The length of the CDR3 is 13 residues. The ends were cut back, 6 bases at V and 2 bases at J, with 12 bases in the middle. Germline loops: CDR1 DFQATT, CDR2 SNEGSKA (reference sequence). This CDR3 reads CSAKWMHTDTQYF. The CDR3 DNA reads as TGCAGTGCCAAGTGGATGCACACAGATACGCAGTATTTT.

This clonotype was observed once. The gene calls are TRBV7-9 and TRBJ2-3; D is possibly TRBD1 (6 bases). This CDR3 has 16 amino acids. Germline V gene sequence: CDR1 SEHNR, CDR2 FQNEAQ (reference sequence). Trimming removed 4 bases at V and 4 bases at J, with 18 bases between. CDR3 sequence: CASSSGAPPSADTQYF. In DNA form, the CDR3 reads TGTGCCAGCAGCTCAGGGGCGCCTCCGTCCGCAGATACGCAGTATTTT. The full variable domain, completed using reference TRBV7-9 and TRBJ2-3, is DTGVSQNPRHKITKRGQNVTFRCDPISEHNRLYWYRQTLGQGPEFLTYFQNEAQLEKSRLLSDRFSAERPKGSFSTLEIQRTEQGDSAMYLCASSSGAPPSADTQYFGPGTRLTVL.

This chain links TRBV10-2 with TRBJ2-7, with unresolved D. Germline V gene lookup returns CDR1 WSHSY and CDR2 SAAADI. Trimming cost V 3 bases and J 3 bases, with 12 bases left between them. CDR3 length: 14 residues. The CDR3 is CASSDESESYEQYF. DNA for the CDR3: TGCGCCAGCAGTGATGAGTCGGAAAGCTACGAGCAGTACTTC.